These T cell receptor beta chains were read from a single sample in a study of blood T cell repertoires in COVID-19. Produced via immunoSEQ multiplex PCR; TCRdb's table is partial and in-frame only. The sample includes 130,000 to 150,000 clones, around 86% of them seen just once. Sequencing used peripheral blood. The receptors were sampled from a man between 50 and 59 years old who had recovered from COVID-19. Both conserved end residues are part of each CDR3. The D gene is left open where the match is weak. A row's size may be missing; if present it is once, few, many or a size class.

J: TRBJ2-3; D: .; V: TRBV2; size: .; CDR3: CASSDHRWGDRGDTQYF; DNA: TGTGCCAGCAGTGACCACCGCTGGGGGGATAGGGGAGATACGCAGTATTTT
J: TRBJ2-7; D: .; V: TRBV15; size: .; CDR3: CATRGTTGKAYEQYF; DNA: TGTGCCACCAGAGGAACTACAGGGAAAGCCTACGAGCAGTACTTC
J: TRBJ1-6; D: .; V: TRBV10-3; size: .; CDR3: CAISGVGARNSPLHF; DNA: TGTGCCATCAGTGGGGTGGGGGCTCGGAATTCACCCCTCCACTTT
J: TRBJ1-2; D: .; V: TRBV5-8; size: .; CDR3: CASSLGVNYGYTF; DNA: TGTGCCAGCAGCTTGGGCGTTAACTATGGCTACACCTTC
J: TRBJ1-1; D: .; V: TRBV10-1; size: .; CDR3: CASSDGFEAFF; DNA: TGCGCCAGCAGTGACGGGTTTGAAGCTTTCTTT
J: TRBJ1-1; D: .; V: TRBV5-6; size: .; CDR3: CASSLGEWGYTEAFF; DNA: TGTGCCAGCAGCTTGGGGGAGTGGGGATACACTGAAGCTTTCTTT
J: TRBJ1-5; D: TRBD1; V: TRBV6-5; size: .; CDR3: CASSSSGTGFNQPQHF; DNA: TGTGCCAGCAGTTCGTCCGGGACAGGGTTTAATCAGCCCCAGCATTTT
J: TRBJ2-4; D: .; V: TRBV5-6; size: .; CDR3: CASSIQTVRAKNIQYF; DNA: TGTGCCAGCAGCATCCAGACAGTTAGAGCCAAAAACATTCAGTACTTC
J: TRBJ2-5; D: .; V: TRBV5-4; size: once; CDR3: CASSAGPETQYF; DNA: TGTGCCAGCAGCGCAGGGCCGGAGACCCAGTACTTC
J: TRBJ2-2; D: TRBD2; V: TRBV6-5; size: .; CDR3: CASSSQLAGNTGELFF; DNA: TGTGCCAGCAGTTCACAACTAGCGGGGAACACCGGGGAGCTGTTTTTT
J: TRBJ2-5; D: .; V: TRBV6-5; size: .; CDR3: CASTLRETQYF; DNA: TGTGCCAGCACCCTACGAGAGACCCAGTACTTC
J: TRBJ2-2; D: .; V: TRBV11-2; size: .; CDR3: CASSLHSANTGELFF; DNA: TGTGCCAGCAGCTTACACAGTGCGAACACCGGGGAGCTGTTTTTT
J: TRBJ1-2; D: .; V: TRBV18; size: once; CDR3: CASSPGSGGSSYGYTF; DNA: TGTGCCAGCTCACCAGGATCGGGGGGGTCCAGCTATGGCTACACCTTC
J: TRBJ1-1; D: TRBD1; V: TRBV7-2; size: .; CDR3: CASSLTGTGAVGGAFF; DNA: TGTGCCAGCAGCCTGACAGGGACAGGGGCCGTTGGTGGAGCTTTCTTT
J: TRBJ2-2; D: .; V: TRBV7-6; size: few; CDR3: CASTSGVGGTGELFF; DNA: TGTGCCAGCACCTCGGGGGTTGGGGGCACCGGGGAGCTGTTTTTT
J: TRBJ2-5; D: TRBD1; V: TRBV12-5; size: .; CDR3: CASGLDRGQETQYF; DNA: TGTGCTAGTGGTTTGGACAGGGGGCAAGAGACCCAGTACTTC
J: TRBJ2-6; D: TRBD1; V: TRBV7-2; size: .; CDR3: CASRPGGFLSGANVLTF; DNA: TGTGCCAGCAGACCAGGGGGATTCCTCTCTGGGGCCAACGTCCTGACTTTC
J: TRBJ2-2; D: TRBD1; V: TRBV10-3; size: .; CDR3: CAISEGDSYTGELFF; DNA: TGTGCCATCAGTGAAGGGGACAGCTACACCGGGGAGCTGTTTTTT
J: TRBJ2-7; D: .; V: TRBV27; size: .; CDR3: CASSLTQDSYEQYF; DNA: TGTGCCAGCAGTTTAACCCAGGACAGCTACGAGCAGTACTTC
J: TRBJ1-2; D: .; V: TRBV9; size: .; CDR3: CASSGRGGDYGYTF; DNA: TGTGCCAGCAGCGGCCGAGGGGGGGACTATGGCTACACCTTC
J: TRBJ2-1; D: .; V: TRBV7-9; size: .; CDR3: CASSLAGGGFREQFF; DNA: TGTGCCAGCAGCTTAGCGGGGGGTGGGTTTCGGGAGCAGTTCTTC
J: TRBJ2-7; D: .; V: TRBV5-1; size: once; CDR3: CASSLDPGREQYF; DNA: TGCGCCAGCAGCTTGGACCCGGGGAGAGAGCAGTACTTC
J: TRBJ1-6; D: .; V: TRBV30; size: .; CDR3: CAWSVNINNSPLHF; DNA: TGTGCCTGGAGTGTAAACATCAATAATTCACCCCTCCACTTT
J: TRBJ1-1; D: TRBD1; V: TRBV4-3; size: .; CDR3: CASSPTGGGSLANTEAFF; DNA: TGCGCCAGCAGCCCTACAGGGGGGGGCTCCTTAGCGAACACTGAAGCTTTCTTT
J: TRBJ1-5; D: .; V: TRBV6-5; size: .; CDR3: CASSYSIGGGQPQHF; DNA: TGTGCCAGCAGTTACTCGATCGGGGGAGGCCAGCCCCAGCATTTT